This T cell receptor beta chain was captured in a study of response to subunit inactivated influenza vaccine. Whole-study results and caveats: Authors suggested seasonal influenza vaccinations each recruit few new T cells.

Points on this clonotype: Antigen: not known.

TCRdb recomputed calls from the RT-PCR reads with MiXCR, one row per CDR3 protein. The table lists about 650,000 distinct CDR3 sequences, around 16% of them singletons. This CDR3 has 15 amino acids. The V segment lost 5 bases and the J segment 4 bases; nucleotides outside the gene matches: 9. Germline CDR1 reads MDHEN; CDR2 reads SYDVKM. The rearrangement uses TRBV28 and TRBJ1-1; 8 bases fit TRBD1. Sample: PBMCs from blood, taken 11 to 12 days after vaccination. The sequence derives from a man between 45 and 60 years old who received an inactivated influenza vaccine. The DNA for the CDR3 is TGTGCCAGCAGTCCGGACAGGGCCAGGACCACTGAAGCTTTCTTT. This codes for CASSPDRARTTEAFF. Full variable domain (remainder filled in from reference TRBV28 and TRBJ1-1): DVKVTQSSRYLVKRTGEKVFLECVQDMDHENMFWYRQDPGLGLRLIYFSYDVKMKEKGDIPEGYSVSREKKERFSLILESASTNQTSMYLCASSPDRARTTEAFFGQGTRLTVV.